Following are 30 T cell receptor beta chains from one sample sequenced in a study of cytomegalovirus exposure and HLA in healthy donors. PCR employed 60 Vbeta and 13 Jbeta primers. Produced via immunoSEQ multiplex PCR; TCRdb's table is partial and in-frame only. The sample lists roughly 120,000 clones, roughly 69% occurring once. Specimen: PBMCs. The receptor set was obtained from a woman in her 70s in good health and CMV-seropositive.

The genes are TRBV7-2 and TRBJ1-3, with a weak D call TRBD1 (5 bases). Germline V CDR1 and CDR2: SGHTA, FQGNSA. V lost 1 base, J lost 0 bases, and 10 bases lay in between. The CDR3 length is 16 residues. Here the CDR3 reads CASSLVGTGSGNTIYF. CDR3 bases: TGTGCCAGCAGCTTAGTGGGTACAGGCTCTGGAAACACCATATATTTT.

This clone showed up just a few times. J is TRBJ2-7 and V is TRBV6-4; maybe TRBD1 (6 bases). Germline assignment: CDR1 MRHNA and CDR2 SNTAGT. Trimming took off 8 bases at V and 1 base at J, with 24 bases between the two ends. This CDR3 region has 17 residues. The CDR3 spells CASPLLLQGRKSYEQYF. The CDR3 DNA follows: TGTGCCAGCCCCCTTCTCCTGCAGGGGCGGAAGTCCTACGAGCAGTACTTC.

The J gene is TRBJ2-3, the V gene TRBV10-2, with D possibly being TRBD2 (5 bases). Trimming stripped 4 bases from V and 0 bases from J, with 11 bases between. There are 15 residues in the CDR3. The V gene's germline CDR1 is WSHSY and CDR2 SAAADI. CDR3 amino acids: CASSGLGGSTDTQYF. The CDR3 DNA is TGCGCCAGCAGTGGACTCGGAGGAAGCACAGATACGCAGTATTTT.

The chain couples TRBV30 to TRBJ1-2; TRBD1 is a possible D gene (6 bases). This CDR3 has 14 amino acids. V dropped 6 bases and J dropped 4 bases, with 18 bases sitting between them. Germline lookup yields CDR1 GTSNPN and CDR2 SVGIG (reference sequence). CDR3 sequence: CACPTGKVAYGYTF. In DNA form, the CDR3 reads TGTGCCTGCCCCACAGGGAAAGTGGCCTATGGCTACACCTTC.

The chain combines TRBV9 with TRBJ1-2, with unresolved D. Per the germline V gene, CDR1 is SGDLS and CDR2 is YYNGEE. With 4 bases removed from V and 0 bases from J, the gap between germline ends came to 16 bases. The CDR3 is 16 residues long. Written as DNA, the CDR3 is TGTGCCAGCAGCCCTGTCATGAGTTTAACTAACTATGGCTACACCTTC. Translation gives CASSPVMSLTNYGYTF.

This clone was recorded a few times. The rearrangement uses TRBV7-3 and TRBJ2-5; 13 bases are a match to TRBD2. The CDR3 contains 16 residues. The germline CDR1 and CDR2 sequences are SGHTA and FQGTGA. The ends lost 1 base at V and 5 bases at J; junction bases unmatched: 4. The CDR3 region has the DNA TGTGCCAGCAGCTTAAGGACTAGCGGGGGTCCGGAGACCCAGTACTTC. This codes for CASSLRTSGGPETQYF. Looking up the rest from reference TRBV7-3 and TRBJ2-5 gives the full variable domain: GAGVSQTPSNKVTEKGKYVELRCDPISGHTALYWYRQSLGQGPEFLIYFQGTGAADDSGLPNDRFFAVRPEGSVSTLKIQRTERGDSAVYLCASSLRTSGGPETQYFGPGTRLLVL.

This sequence joins TRBV5-1 and TRBJ1-6, with 7 bases aligning to TRBD1. Per the germline V gene, CDR1 is SGHRS and CDR2 is YFSETQ. J lost 8 bases, V lost 2 bases, and 7 bases had no gene match. This CDR3 region has 15 residues. The CDR3 region has the DNA TGCGCCAGCAGCTTAACAGGGGCAAAAGATTCACCCCTCCACTTT. Its translation: CASSLTGAKDSPLHF.

This sequence joins TRBV5-4 and TRBJ1-1; D possibly corresponds to TRBD1 (5 bases). The germline CDR1 and CDR2 sequences are SGHNT and YYREEE (reference sequence). This CDR3 comprises 15 residues. V was trimmed by 3 bases and J by 2 bases, leaving 14 bases between them. The CDR3 reads CASSSAGQPNTEAFF. The CDR3 DNA sequence: TGTGCCAGCAGCTCTGCCGGACAACCTAACACTGAAGCTTTCTTT.

The rearrangement links TRBV6-6 to TRBJ2-4; no reliable D call. CDR3 size: 15 residues. CDR1 MNHNY and CDR2 SVGAGI come from the germline V gene (reference sequence). Trimming removed 5 bases from V and 0 bases from J, with 11 bases in between. The DNA of the CDR3 is TGTGCCAGCAGTACGGTGGAGTTAGCCAAAAACATTCAGTACTTC. Its protein product is CASSTVELAKNIQYF.

V and J are TRBV4-3 and TRBJ2-7; D possibly corresponds to TRBD1 (5 bases). Germline V CDR1 and CDR2: LGHNA, YSLEER. Trimming took 0 bases from V and 2 from J, leaving 17 bases between them. The CDR3 consists of 17 residues. The CDR3, as DNA: TGCGCCAGCAGCCAAGATCGATGGGAAGGGGTTACCTACGAGCAGTACTTC. Encoded protein: CASSQDRWEGVTYEQYF.

The chain combines TRBV2 with TRBJ2-2; 9 bases map to TRBD1. The germline V gene has CDR1 SNHLY and CDR2 FYNNEI. The V and J ends lost 7 bases and 4 bases, in that order; junction bases with no gene match: 4. The CDR3 is made up of 14 amino acids. The CDR3 protein is CASTDRGSTGELFF. As DNA, the CDR3 is TGTGCCAGCACCGACAGGGGGAGCACCGGGGAGCTGTTTTTT.

This clone has a handful of counts. This chain links TRBV14 with TRBJ2-7, with 7 nucleotides matching TRBD1. CDR3 size: 15 residues. V shed 1 base, J shed 0 bases, and the junction held 3 bases outside the gene matches. The V gene's germline CDR1 is SGHDN and CDR2 FVKESK. The CDR3 DNA reads TGTGCCAGCAGCCAAGCGACAGGGAACTCCTACGAGCAGTACTTC. Translating gives CASSQATGNSYEQYF.

This chain joins TRBV7-2 and TRBJ1-1, with D maybe TRBD1 (6 bases). Germline lookup yields CDR1 SGHTA and CDR2 FQGNSA. V lost 5 bases and J 8 bases, leaving 12 bases between the germline ends. The CDR3 covers 12 residues. As DNA, the CDR3 is TGTGCCAGCAGCCCCGTCCAGGGGGAAGCTTTCTTT. It yields the protein CASSPVQGEAFF.

Concerning this clone itself: No conserved phenylalanine or tryptophan is present at the end of the CDR3, so a read error is the likely explanation. The J gene is TRBJ1-1, the V gene TRBV6-5, with 7 bases identical to TRBD1. Trimming cost V 5 bases and J 2 bases; bases outside gene matches: 5. Per germline, CDR1 MNHEY and CDR2 SVGAGI. The CDR3 totals 14 residues. The DNA for the CDR3 is TGTGCCAGCAGTAACAGGGGCTCTAACACTGAAGCTTTCCTT. This translates into CASSNRGSNTEAFL.

This CDR3 is CASRESRGANYGYTF. CDR3 DNA: TGTGCCAGTAGGGAAAGCAGGGGTGCCAACTATGGCTACACCTTC. V and J are TRBV19 and TRBJ1-2; possibly TRBD1 for D (6 bases). V was cut by 6 bases and J by 2 bases, with 16 bases left in between. Germline loops: CDR1 LNHDA, CDR2 SQIVND (reference sequence). CDR3 length: 15 residues.

Comments on this clone: This same CDR3 is encoded by further DNA sequences in the sample. V gene TRBV7-2 combines with J gene TRBJ2-7, with TRBD1 identical over 7 bases. V shed 0 bases, J shed 3 bases, and the junction held 5 bases outside the gene matches. Per the germline V gene, CDR1 is SGHTA and CDR2 is FQGNSA. The CDR3 runs to 15 residues. CDR3 sequence: CASSLAGTEVYEQYF. The CDR3 DNA is TGTGCCAGCAGCTTAGCCGGGACAGAAGTCTACGAGCAGTACTTC. The variable domain in full, with the rest retrieved from reference TRBV7-2 and TRBJ2-7, is GAGVSQSPSNKVTEKGKDVELRCDPISGHTALYWYRQSLGQGLEFLIYFQGNSAPDKSGLPSDRFSAERTGGSVSTLTIQRTQQEDSAVYLCASSLAGTEVYEQYFGPGTRLTVT.

This clone was observed once. The V call is TRBV9, the J call TRBJ1-1; 7 nucleotides align to TRBD1. The CDR3 length is 12 residues. J was trimmed by 7 bases and V by 3 bases; bases with no gene match: 3. Germline V CDR1 and CDR2: SGDLS, YYNGEE. The CDR3 here is CASSARDSEAFF. CDR3 in DNA: TGTGCCAGCAGCGCACGGGACAGTGAAGCTTTCTTT. Together with reference TRBV9 and TRBJ1-1, the CDR3 gives the full variable domain: DSGVTQTPKHLITATGQRVTLRCSPRSGDLSVYWYQQSLDQGLQFLIQYYNGEERAKGNILERFSAQQFPDLHSELNLSSLELGDSALYFCASSARDSEAFFGQGTRLTVV.

This chain links TRBV7-9 with TRBJ2-5, with TRBD2 as a possible D gene (5 bases). Trimming stripped 3 bases from V and 2 bases from J, with 13 bases between. In germline, CDR1 is SEHNR, CDR2 FQNEAQ (reference sequence). The CDR3 runs 15 residues. For the CDR3, the DNA is TGTGCCAGCAGCTTCCAGGAGACTAAACAAGAGACCCAGTACTTC. Translating it yields CASSFQETKQETQYF.

The chain recombines TRBV6-6 with TRBJ2-7, with TRBD2 matching over 9 bases. This CDR3 spans 15 amino acids. The V segment lost 2 bases and the J segment 7 bases; nucleotides outside the gene matches: 9. Germline CDR1 and CDR2: MNHNY and SVGAGI (reference sequence). The CDR3 sequence: CASSYGGGAGGEQYF. The DNA for the CDR3 is TGTGCCAGCAGTTACGGCGGGGGGGCCGGTGGAGAGCAGTACTTC.

V and J are TRBV19 and TRBJ1-1, with 7 positions matching TRBD1. This CDR3 has 14 residues. Germline V CDR1 and CDR2: LNHDA, SQIVND (reference sequence). Trimming cost V 2 bases and J 1 base; bases outside gene matches: 1. The CDR3 reads CASSITGANTEAFF. CDR3 DNA sequence: TGTGCCAGTAGTATAACAGGGGCGAACACTGAAGCTTTCTTT. Looking up the rest from reference TRBV19 and TRBJ1-1 gives the full variable domain: DGGITQSPKYLFRKEGQNVTLSCEQNLNHDAMYWYRQDPGQGLRLIYYSQIVNDFQKGDIAEGYSVSREKKESFPLTVTSAQKNPTAFYLCASSITGANTEAFFGQGTRLTVV.

The rearrangement uses TRBV7-9 and TRBJ2-7, with TRBD1 as a possible D gene (5 bases). The CDR3 runs 17 residues. Between the trimmed V and J ends, which lost 1 base and 2 bases, there was a span of 18 bases. Germline CDR1 is SEHNR and CDR2 is FQNEAQ (reference sequence). CDR3 nucleotide sequence: TGTGCCAGCAGCTTAGAGACCGGACAAACGCGCGCCTACGAGCAGTACTTC. The encoded protein is CASSLETGQTRAYEQYF. Full variable domain (outside the CDR3, taken from reference TRBV7-9 and TRBJ2-7): DTGVSQNPRHKITKRGQNVTFRCDPISEHNRLYWYRQTLGQGPEFLTYFQNEAQLEKSRLLSDRFSAERPKGSFSTLEIQRTEQGDSAMYLCASSLETGQTRAYEQYFGPGTRLTVT.

Details on this clone: Other DNA sequences in this sample translate to the same CDR3. V gene TRBV11-1 combines with J gene TRBJ2-7; 10 bases are a match to TRBD1. CDR1 is SGHAT, CDR2 FQDESV, per germline (reference sequence). V shed 5 bases and J 6 bases; nucleotides not matched to a gene: 7. The CDR3 sequence is 14 residues long. The CDR3 loop reads CASSQSGQGFEQYF. In nucleotides, the CDR3 is TGTGCCAGCAGCCAATCGGGACAGGGGTTCGAGCAGTACTTC.

The chain couples TRBV30 to TRBJ2-1; 9 bases map to TRBD1. The J segment lost 2 bases and the V segment lost 3 bases, leaving 5 bases of the junction unmatched. CDR1 is GTSNPN, CDR2 SVGIG, per germline (reference sequence). CDR3 length: 15 amino acids. CDR3 sequence (DNA): TGTGCCTGGAGGGCGGGACAGGGCCCCTACAATGAGCAGTTCTTC. Translation: CAWRAGQGPYNEQFF.

Only one count was recorded for this clone. The chain joins TRBV7-9 to TRBJ1-2; a weak D match, TRBD1 (6 bases). V dropped 7 bases and J dropped 4 bases, with 25 bases sitting between them. Germline CDR1 SEHNR, CDR2 FQNEAQ (reference sequence). The CDR3 is 17 amino acids. The CDR3 here is CASTMPRTQGEGYGYTF. The CDR3 region has the DNA TGTGCCAGCACCATGCCTCGGACACAGGGAGAAGGCTATGGCTACACCTTC.

In this sample, this clone turned up a few times. The chain is built from TRBV6-1 and TRBJ2-2, with TRBD2 as a possible D gene (6 bases). V was cut by 3 bases and J by 4 bases, with 12 bases left in between. The CDR3 consists of 15 residues. Germline V gene lookup returns CDR1 MNHNS and CDR2 SASEGT. CDR3 loop: CASSESGVSTGELFF. As DNA, the CDR3 is TGTGCCAGCAGTGAGTCGGGGGTTAGCACCGGGGAGCTGTTTTTT.

The V call is TRBV9, the J call TRBJ2-5; D unclear. CDR3 length: 14 amino acids. Germline V lookup: CDR1 SGDLS, CDR2 YYNGEE. V lost 4 bases and J 5 bases, leaving 15 bases between the germline ends. CDR3 loop: CASSTTMGLETQYF. CDR3 nucleotide sequence: TGTGCCAGCAGCACTACAATGGGTCTGGAGACCCAGTACTTC.

The V gene is TRBV27, the J gene TRBJ2-1, with TRBD2 identical over 9 bases. Germline V gene data show CDR1 as MNHEY and CDR2 as SMNVEV (reference sequence). CDR3 size: 15 residues. Losses at the gene ends were 8 bases for V and 7 bases for J; bases not matched to a gene: 12. The CDR3 sequence is CASLLAGSSGNEQFF. CDR3 bases: TGTGCCAGCTTGCTAGCGGGGTCGTCTGGAAATGAGCAGTTCTTC.

The chain links TRBV27 to TRBJ1-2, with 9 bases aligning to TRBD1. Looked up from germline, CDR1 is MNHEY and CDR2 is SMNVEV (reference sequence). Unmatched junction bases numbered 1, after V lost 4 bases and J lost 4 bases. The CDR3 is made up of 13 amino acids. CDR3: CASSSQGAYGYTF. DNA of the CDR3: TGTGCCAGCAGTTCACAGGGGGCCTATGGCTACACCTTC.

This clone was found a few times. The V gene is TRBV7-9, the J gene TRBJ2-7, with 9 bases lining up with TRBD2. Germline V gives CDR1 SEHNR, CDR2 FQNEAQ (reference sequence). Trimming took 5 bases from V and 7 from J; bases not matched to a gene: 12. The CDR3 is 15 residues long. The CDR3 DNA reads TGTGCCAGCAGCCCGGGAGTCGGACTAGCGAGGGAGCAGTACTTC. Translated: CASSPGVGLAREQYF.

The sample holds a few counts of this clone. The chain links TRBV6-5 to TRBJ2-7; tentative D call: TRBD1 (7 bases). V shed 6 bases and J shed 1 base, with 16 bases lying between them. The V gene's germline CDR1 is MNHEY and CDR2 SVGAGI. The CDR3 consists of 15 residues. This chain's CDR3 is CASRNQQGRSYEQYF. The CDR3 bases are TGTGCCAGCAGAAACCAACAGGGGAGGTCCTACGAGCAGTACTTC.